This T cell receptor beta chain emerged from a study of T cells in Graves' hyperthyroidism and ophthalmopathy. On the study more broadly: Staff took peripheral blood when the initial diagnosis was made, before any treatment began.

Uncontrolled infection, other autoimmune disease, pregnancy or lactation disqualified patients from enrolment. About this clonotype itself: Its cognate antigen is unknown.

RNA transcripts were the template for amplifying TCR beta CDR3 regions. The HTBI primer set drove a first-round RT-PCR of the TCR CDR3. TCRdb reprocessed the multiplex PCR reads with MiXCR, giving one entry per CDR3 protein. Among nearly 600,000 distinct CDR3 sequences listed, over 12% were seen once. Study-wide findings and caveats: The blood repertoire included most of the expanded thyroid clonotypes above 0.001. Stable hyperthyroidism and ophthalmopathy were separated using 13 V-J signatures.

This CDR3 has 16 residues. With V trimmed by 0 bases and J by 2 bases, 4 bases remained unmatched. The clonotype comes from a woman between 18 and 30 years old with Graves' ophthalmopathy. This chain connects TRBV12-3 or TRBV12-4 to TRBJ1-3; TRBD1 aligns across 7 bases. Sequencing input: blood. In DNA form, the CDR3 reads TGTGCCAGCAGTTTAGCAGCTACAGGGGCTGGAAACACCATATATTTT. Translated: CASSLAATGAGNTIYF.